The 31 T cell receptor beta chains reported below all come from one sample, sequenced in a study of T cells in Graves' hyperthyroidism and ophthalmopathy (dated by TCRdb to the late 2010s). Libraries came from multiplex PCR. The listed sequencing device is Illumina HiSeq 2000. Amplification of TCR beta CDR3 regions was carried out from RNA transcripts. The first round of RT-PCR for the TCR CDR3 was performed with the HTBI primer set and the Qiagen OneStep RT-PCR kit. TCRdb itself trimmed the public reads at Q25 with fastp, ran MiXCR and retained productive beta chains. Each record represents a unique CDR3 protein, reported with the most common genes and DNA among its rows. The sample includes some 560,000 distinct CDR3 sequences, with less than 15% observed a single time. The ten largest clones add up to over 11% of the sample. Sequencing was performed on blood. The receptors stem from a middle-aged woman with Graves' hyperthyroidism.

Only one count was recorded for this clonotype. Just one base apart from a much larger clone, this may be a read error. The rearrangement links TRBV20-1 to TRBJ2-1, with a weak D call TRBD2 (5 bases). The CDR3 spans 14 residues. Germline CDR1 is DFQATT and CDR2 is SNEGSKA (reference sequence). As DNA, the CDR3 is TGCGGTGCTAGGCCTCTAGCAGATTACAATGAGCAGTTCTTC. Its translation is CGARPLADYNEQFF.

The V gene is TRBV5-1, the J gene TRBJ2-7; either TRBD1 or TRBD2 may supply D (7 bases each). This CDR3 has 15 amino acids. Germline assignment: CDR1 SGHRS and CDR2 YFSETQ. The V and J ends lost 4 bases and 0 bases respectively, with 14 bases between them. CDR3 DNA sequence: TGCGCCAGCAGCGAAAGCGGGACAGTCTCCTACGAGCAGTACTTC. This gives the protein CASSESGTVSYEQYF.

This clonotype was seen repeatedly, ten times or more. The rearrangement joins TRBV28 to TRBJ2-5; D ambiguous. Trimming removed 7 bases from V and 9 bases from J, with 15 bases in between. This CDR3 contains 12 residues. CDR1 is MDHEN, CDR2 SYDVKM, per germline. The CDR3 nucleotides read TGTGCCAGCAACGGGCCCTCTGGGGCCCAGTACTTC. This gives the protein CASNGPSGAQYF.

The chain uses TRBV29-1 and TRBJ2-7; maybe TRBD1 (6 bases). Between the trimmed V and J ends, which lost 6 bases and 4 bases, there was a span of 10 bases. This CDR3 is 11 amino acids long. CDR1 is SQVTM and CDR2 is ANQGSEA in the germline V gene. The CDR3: CSVTRGYEQYF. The CDR3 DNA sequence: TGCAGCGTAACCAGGGGATACGAGCAGTACTTC.

Ten or more counts support this clonotype. The chain joins TRBV2 to TRBJ2-1, with TRBD2 identical over 9 bases. V was clipped by 4 bases and J by 7 bases; unmatched bases: 8. Germline CDR1 is SNHLY and CDR2 is FYNNEI. This CDR3 comprises 15 residues. Written as DNA, the CDR3 is TGTGCCAGCAGTGTCTTAGCGGGAGTTGTTAATGAGCAGTTCTTC. This codes for CASSVLAGVVNEQFF.

This clonotype appeared many times. The chain uses TRBV30 and TRBJ2-1, with D perhaps assigned TRBD1 or TRBD2 (5 bases each). Trimming left V 2 bases short and J 5 bases short, with 10 bases between. The CDR3 has 13 residues. Germline V gene sequence: CDR1 GTSNPN, CDR2 SVGIG (reference sequence). The CDR3 is CAWSWDLNNEQFF. CDR3 nucleotide sequence: TGTGCCTGGAGTTGGGACCTTAACAATGAGCAGTTCTTC. Based on the CDR3 plus reference TRBV30 and TRBJ2-1, the full variable domain is SQTIHQWPATLVQPVGSPLSLECTVEGTSNPNLYWYRQAAGRGLQLLFYSVGIGQISSEVPQNLSASRPQDRQFILSSKKLLLSDSGFYLCAWSWDLNNEQFFGPGTRLTVL.

Ten or more counts support this clonotype. This chain uses TRBV18 with TRBJ1-3; D may be TRBD1 (5 bases). The ends were cut back, 6 bases at V and 4 bases at J, with 10 bases in the middle. The CDR3 totals 13 residues. Germline values: CDR1 KGHSH, CDR2 LQKENI. As DNA, the CDR3 is TGTGCCAGCTCGCGAGGGGAGGGAAACACCATATATTTT. This translates into CASSRGEGNTIYF.

This clonotype showed up just once. The chain couples TRBV7-9 to TRBJ1-6; TRBD1 is a possible D gene (6 bases). Germline CDR1 is SEHNR and CDR2 is FQNEAQ (reference sequence). The CDR3 covers 14 residues. V was pared by 6 bases and J by 6 bases, with 12 bases between. CDR3 DNA sequence: TGTGCCAGCAGTTACGGACAGCTTAATTCACCCCTCCACTTT. Translated, it gives CASSYGQLNSPLHF. Full variable domain (remainder filled in from reference TRBV7-9 and TRBJ1-6): DTGVSQNPRHKITKRGQNVTFRCDPISEHNRLYWYRQTLGQGPEFLTYFQNEAQLEKSRLLSDRFSAERPKGSFSTLEIQRTEQGDSAMYLCASSYGQLNSPLHFGNGTRLTVT.

This clonotype appeared a few times. J is TRBJ1-1 and V is TRBV12-3 or TRBV12-4; tentatively, D is TRBD1 (6 bases). V gave up 5 bases and J gave up 8 bases, with 12 bases separating them. The CDR3 covers 12 residues. The chain's CDR3 is CASSVQGYEAFF. The CDR3 DNA sequence: TGTGCCAGCAGTGTACAGGGTTACGAAGCTTTCTTT.

This clonotype was picked up a small number of times. The chain has TRBV3-1 and TRBJ2-1, with D unresolved. The CDR3 runs to 14 residues. The germline V and J ends were trimmed by 0 bases and 8 bases, with 11 bases remaining between them. Germline V gene sequence: CDR1 LGHDT, CDR2 YNNKEL (reference sequence). CDR3 coding DNA: TGTGCCAGCAGCCAAGATCTTGGGCTGGATGAGCAGTTCTTC. It yields the protein CASSQDLGLDEQFF.

This chain connects TRBV7-9 to TRBJ2-2; tentatively, D is TRBD2 (6 bases). The germline V gene encodes CDR1 SEHNR and CDR2 FQNEAQ (reference sequence). Between the trimmed V and J ends, which lost 1 base and 6 bases, there was a span of 9 bases. This CDR3 has 14 amino acids. This chain's CDR3 is CASSLGTTSGELFF. CDR3 DNA sequence: TGTGCCAGCAGCTTAGGGACTACTTCCGGGGAGCTGTTTTTT.

In this sample, this clonotype turned up a few times. This sequence joins TRBV19 and TRBJ2-5, with TRBD2 identical over 7 bases. CDR3 length equals 16 residues. Germline trimming cut 7 bases from V and 3 bases from J; bases unmatched to any gene: 14. The germline gives CDR1 LNHDA, CDR2 SQIVND (reference sequence). CDR3 in DNA: TGTGCCAGTACCCCCCAGTGGGCTAGCGGTAAAGAGACCCAGTACTTC. The encoded protein is CASTPQWASGKETQYF.

The chain combines TRBV20-1 with TRBJ2-1; 8 nucleotides agree with TRBD2. Looked up from germline, CDR1 is DFQATT and CDR2 is SNEGSKA (reference sequence). V was pared by 4 bases and J by 2 bases, with 4 bases of the junction left unmatched. CDR3 length: 14 residues. This chain's CDR3 is CSAISGVTYNEQFF. The CDR3 DNA is TGCAGTGCTATTAGCGGGGTGACCTACAATGAGCAGTTCTTC.

Ten or more counts support this clonotype. The genes are TRBV20-1 and TRBJ2-7, with a possible D match to TRBD2 (6 bases). CDR3 length: 13 residues. Germline V CDR1 and CDR2: DFQATT, SNEGSKA (reference sequence). V lost 3 bases to trimming and J lost 3 bases, with 12 bases between them. The CDR3 DNA reads as TGCAGTGCTAGGAGGAGGAGGGTCTACGAGCAGTACTTC. Its protein is CSARRRRVYEQYF.

The J gene is TRBJ2-2, the V gene TRBV7-9; D assignment may be TRBD1 or TRBD2 (6 bases each). The germline V gene has CDR1 SEHNR and CDR2 FQNEAQ (reference sequence). V shed 8 bases and J shed 7 bases, with 35 bases lying between them. The CDR3 is made up of 20 amino acids. The CDR3 DNA follows: TGTGCCAGCCGAAAAGGGGGGTACAATCCCTATGGGGGGATGGACGGGGAGCTGTTTTTT. As protein: CASRKGGYNPYGGMDGELFF.

This clonotype was counted many times. Mismatch with germline at one junction end may stem from a read error. This rearrangement joins TRBV5-1 to TRBJ2-1, with 11 bases matching TRBD1. The CDR3 covers 14 residues. Per the germline V gene, CDR1 is SGHRS and CDR2 is YFSETQ. The CDR3 DNA reads as TGTGCCAGCAGTCTGGGACAGGGGGGCAATGAGCAGTTCTTC. Its translation is CASSLGQGGNEQFF.

In regard to this clonotype: As the CDR3 is not closed by the conserved phenylalanine or tryptophan, this likely results from a read error. J is TRBJ2-3 and V is TRBV18; D is possibly TRBD2 (6 bases). Germline V lookup: CDR1 KGHSH, CDR2 LQKENI. V lost 4 bases, J lost 0 bases, and 11 bases lay in between. This CDR3 has 15 amino acids. The DNA of the CDR3 is TGTGCCAGCTCACAGATTAGCGGAAGCACAGATACGCAGTATTCT. Protein sequence: CASSQISGSTDTQYS.

This clonotype was observed once. The rearrangement uses TRBV12-5 and TRBJ2-3; D may be TRBD1 or TRBD2 (5 bases each). Germline V CDR1 and CDR2: LGHNT, FRNRAP. V was shortened by 3 bases and J by 2 bases, with 18 bases between the two germline ends. The CDR3 sequence is 17 residues long. The CDR3 DNA reads as TGTGCTAGTGGTTTTATAGGGCGCGAGGGGAACACAGATACGCAGTATTTT. Its translation: CASGFIGREGNTDTQYF. Complete variable domain (other parts from reference TRBV12-5 and TRBJ2-3): DARVTQTPRHKVTEMGQEVTMRCQPILGHNTVFWYRQTMMQGLELLAYFRNRAPLDDSGMPKDRFSAEMPDATLATLKIQPSEPRDSAVYFCASGFIGREGNTDTQYFGPGTRLTVL.

The V call is TRBV6-2 or TRBV6-3, the J call TRBJ2-6; 8 bases agree with TRBD1. In germline, CDR1 is MNHEY, CDR2 SVGEGT. The CDR3 contains 19 residues. The ends lost 6 bases at V and 2 bases at J; junction bases unmatched: 15. Written as DNA, the CDR3 is TGTGCCAGCAGGAAACACCCTGGACAGGGAGGAACTGGGGCCAACGTCCTGACTTTC. The encoded protein is CASRKHPGQGGTGANVLTF.

The sample holds a few counts of this clonotype. The V gene is TRBV6-1, the J gene TRBJ2-2, with TRBD2 matching over 13 bases. CDR1 is MNHNS and CDR2 is SASEGT in the germline V gene. V lost 5 bases, J lost 4 bases, and 4 bases stayed unmatched. The CDR3 contains 16 residues. Here the CDR3 DNA reads TGTGCCAGCAGTTCCCGACTAGCGGGGGGCACCGGGGAGCTGTTTTTT. It codes for CASSSRLAGGTGELFF.

Ten or more counts support this clonotype. CDR3 nucleotide sequence: TGTGCCAGCAGCTTTGACAGGGGCTCACCCCTCCACTTT. Translated: CASSFDRGSPLHF. The chain links TRBV7-2 to TRBJ1-6, with TRBD1 matching over 8 bases. Germline loops: CDR1 SGHTA, CDR2 FQGNSA. The length of the CDR3 is 13 residues. The V gene end was trimmed by 3 bases and the J gene end by 10 bases; junction bases not matched to a gene: 2. The whole variable domain, filled in from reference TRBV7-2 and TRBJ1-6, reads GAGVSQSPSNKVTEKGKDVELRCDPISGHTALYWYRQSLGQGLEFLIYFQGNSAPDKSGLPSDRFSAERTGGSVSTLTIQRTQQEDSAVYLCASSFDRGSPLHFGNGTRLTVT.

This clonotype appeared many times. The chain links TRBV29-1 to TRBJ2-7, with TRBD1 as a possible D gene (6 bases). Looked up from germline, CDR1 is SQVTM and CDR2 is ANQGSEA. The ends were cut back, 3 bases at V and 0 bases at J, with 12 bases in the middle. This CDR3 contains 14 residues. Written as DNA, the CDR3 is TGCAGCGTTGACACAGGGACGAGCTCCTACGAGCAGTACTTC. Its protein is CSVDTGTSSYEQYF.

There are many counts of this clonotype. The chain employs TRBV2 and TRBJ2-7; 10 nucleotides match TRBD1. Germline assignment: CDR1 SNHLY and CDR2 FYNNEI. Unmatched junction bases numbered 11, after V lost 4 bases and J lost 5 bases. The CDR3 consists of 16 residues. CDR3 in amino acids: CASSGSSGTGVHEQYF. The CDR3 region has the DNA TGTGCCAGCAGTGGCTCCTCCGGGACAGGGGTCCACGAGCAGTACTTC.

This chain connects TRBV4-2 to TRBJ2-3; D call uncertain. The CDR3 spans 15 residues. Trimming left V 4 bases short and J 0 bases short, with 11 bases between. Per germline, CDR1 LGHNA and CDR2 YNFKEQ. For the CDR3, the DNA is TGTGCCAGCAGCCCCAGCACAGCTAGCACAGATACGCAGTATTTT. Its protein is CASSPSTASTDTQYF.

This clonotype was counted many times. The rearrangement links TRBV4-1 to TRBJ2-7; 7 bases agree with TRBD2. Per the germline V gene, CDR1 is MGHRA and CDR2 is YSYEKL. This CDR3 is built from 13 residues. The junction had 4 bases not matched to a gene; V was cut back by 8 bases and J by 0 bases. CDR3 sequence reads: CASGTSDSYEQYF. CDR3 nucleotide sequence: TGCGCCAGCGGTACTAGCGACTCCTACGAGCAGTACTTC.

The chain has TRBV3-1 and TRBJ2-1; D tentatively reads TRBD1 or TRBD2 (5 bases each). CDR3 length: 15 amino acids. V lost 3 bases and J 4 bases, leaving 13 bases between the germline ends. Germline V gives CDR1 LGHDT, CDR2 YNNKEL (reference sequence). CDR3 coding DNA: TGTGCCAGCAGCCAGGGGGTAGTATATTACAATGAGCAGTTCTTC. As protein: CASSQGVVYYNEQFF.

V is TRBV4-1 and J is TRBJ1-5; 12 bases match TRBD1. Per germline, CDR1 MGHRA and CDR2 YSYEKL. The CDR3 runs to 17 residues. V shed 0 bases, J shed 4 bases, and the junction held 4 bases outside the gene matches. This CDR3 is CASSQEAGQGANQPQHF. The DNA for the CDR3 is TGCGCCAGCAGCCAAGAAGCGGGACAGGGGGCGAATCAGCCCCAGCATTTT.

This clonotype was recorded at least ten times. This chain joins TRBV28 and TRBJ2-5; possible D gene TRBD2, 5 bases. Germline CDR1 is MDHEN and CDR2 is SYDVKM. The CDR3 runs 18 residues. Trimming removed 5 bases from V and 1 base from J, with 23 bases in between. The CDR3 reads CASSGPWYLAGPQETQYF. The CDR3 bases are TGTGCCAGCAGTGGTCCTTGGTACCTAGCTGGCCCCCAAGAGACCCAGTACTTC.

J is TRBJ1-3 and V is TRBV20-1; no reliable D call. With 6 bases removed from V and 0 bases from J, the gap between germline ends came to 12 bases. The CDR3 has 14 residues. From germline, CDR1 is DFQATT and CDR2 SNEGSKA (reference sequence). CDR3 DNA sequence: TGCAGTGCCTCAGGTTTCGCCTCTGGAAACACCATATATTTT. Translated, it gives CSASGFASGNTIYF.

This clonotype has at least ten counts. This chain connects TRBV5-1 to TRBJ2-4, with D perhaps matching TRBD1 (6 bases). Looked up from germline, CDR1 is SGHRS and CDR2 is YFSETQ. CDR3 size: 16 residues. Between the trimmed V and J ends, which lost 4 bases and 0 bases, there was a span of 14 bases. This CDR3 is CASSPGQTLAKNIQYF. The CDR3 DNA is TGCGCCAGCAGCCCAGGACAGACCCTAGCCAAAAACATTCAGTACTTC.

The rearrangement uses TRBV5-1 and TRBJ1-2, with D perhaps TRBD1 (5 bases). In germline, CDR1 is SGHRS, CDR2 YFSETQ. Trimming removed 4 bases from V and 6 bases from J, with 19 bases in between. This CDR3 contains 15 residues. CDR3 nucleotide sequence: TGCGCCAGCAGCCACGTCCGGGACGCCCTTGATGGCTACACCTTC. Amino acid sequence: CASSHVRDALDGYTF.